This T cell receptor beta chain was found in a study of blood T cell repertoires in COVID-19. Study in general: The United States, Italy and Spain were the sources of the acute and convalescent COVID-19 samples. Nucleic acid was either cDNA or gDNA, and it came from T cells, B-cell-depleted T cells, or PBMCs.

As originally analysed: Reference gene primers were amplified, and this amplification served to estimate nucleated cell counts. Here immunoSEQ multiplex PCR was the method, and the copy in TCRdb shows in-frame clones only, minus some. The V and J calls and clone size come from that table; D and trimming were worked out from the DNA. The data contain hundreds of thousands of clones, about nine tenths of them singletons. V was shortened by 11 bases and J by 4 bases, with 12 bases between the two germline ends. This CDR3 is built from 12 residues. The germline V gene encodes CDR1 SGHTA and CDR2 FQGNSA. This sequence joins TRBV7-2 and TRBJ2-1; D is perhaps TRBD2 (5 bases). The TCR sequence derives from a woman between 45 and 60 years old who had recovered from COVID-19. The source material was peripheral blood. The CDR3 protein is CAAWTQYNEQFF. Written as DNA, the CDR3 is TGTGCCGCCTGGACTCAGTACAATGAGCAGTTCTTC.